A selection of T cell receptor beta chains follows, all from one sample in a study of blood T cell repertoires in COVID-19. Repertoires were generated with immunoSEQ multiplex PCR, while TCRdb's copy carries only in-frame clones and drops some. This table has fewer than 500,000 clones, 80% to 90% appearing once. The specimen was peripheral blood. The source of these receptors is a young man with COVID-19, enrolled during active disease. CDR3s include the opening cysteine and the closing phenylalanine or tryptophan. A D gene is named only where the DNA matches it firmly. Only part of the rows carry a size: once, few, many, or a class if the clone is expanded.

abundance: -
d_gene: TRBD2
j_gene: TRBJ2-1
v_gene: TRBV6-2/TRBV6-3
CDR3aa: CASSPATSHGPVSSYNEQFF
CDR3nt: TGTGCCAGCAGTCCCGCGACTAGCCATGGGCCTGTGAGCTCCTACAATGAGCAGTTCTTC

abundance: -
d_gene: -
j_gene: TRBJ2-3
v_gene: TRBV4-1
CDR3aa: CASSQTGLDTQYF
CDR3nt: TGCGCCAGCAGCCAGACCGGACTAGATACGCAGTATTTT

abundance: -
d_gene: TRBD1
j_gene: TRBJ1-1
v_gene: TRBV11-2
CDR3aa: CASSLPGTGWNTEAFF
CDR3nt: TGTGCCAGCAGCTTACCTGGGACAGGGTGGAACACTGAAGCTTTCTTT

abundance: -
d_gene: TRBD1
j_gene: TRBJ2-2
v_gene: TRBV29-1
CDR3aa: CSVSGGQGSIGELFF
CDR3nt: TGCAGCGTCAGTGGGGGACAGGGGTCGATCGGGGAGCTGTTTTTT

abundance: -
d_gene: TRBD2
j_gene: TRBJ2-1
v_gene: TRBV7-8
CDR3aa: CASRLAGGRNEQFF
CDR3nt: TGTGCCAGCAGATTAGCGGGGGGGCGGAATGAGCAGTTCTTC

abundance: -
d_gene: -
j_gene: TRBJ2-5
v_gene: TRBV24-1
CDR3aa: CATSGPPMDQETQYF
CDR3nt: TGTGCCACCAGTGGGCCCCCCATGGACCAAGAGACCCAGTACTTC

abundance: once
d_gene: TRBD1
j_gene: TRBJ1-2
v_gene: TRBV7-2
CDR3aa: CASSLRTGGAYYGYTF
CDR3nt: TGTGCCAGCAGCTTACGGACAGGGGGCGCTTACTATGGCTACACCTTC

abundance: -
d_gene: -
j_gene: TRBJ1-4
v_gene: TRBV4-1
CDR3aa: CASSPLSGREKLFF
CDR3nt: TGCGCCAGCAGCCCGCTTTCGGGGAGGGAAAAACTGTTTTTT

abundance: -
d_gene: TRBD2
j_gene: TRBJ2-1
v_gene: TRBV19
CDR3aa: CASRKLAGSYSYNEQFF
CDR3nt: TGTGCCAGTAGGAAACTAGCGGGGAGCTACTCCTACAATGAGCAGTTCTTC

abundance: -
d_gene: -
j_gene: TRBJ2-4
v_gene: TRBV2
CDR3aa: CASRESPSTVMAKNIQYF
CDR3nt: TGTGCCAGCAGAGAGAGCCCCTCAACGGTCATGGCCAAAAACATTCAGTACTTC

abundance: -
d_gene: -
j_gene: TRBJ1-5
v_gene: TRBV5-6
CDR3aa: CASSFRTGSNQPQHF
CDR3nt: TGTGCCAGCAGCTTCCGGACTGGTAGCAATCAGCCCCAGCATTTT

abundance: few
d_gene: TRBD1
j_gene: TRBJ2-1
v_gene: TRBV7-9
CDR3aa: CASSRTGGSNNEQFF
CDR3nt: TGTGCCAGCAGCCGGACAGGGGGGAGCAACAATGAGCAGTTCTTC

abundance: -
d_gene: TRBD1
j_gene: TRBJ2-1
v_gene: TRBV19
CDR3aa: CASTPGTAGGEQFF
CDR3nt: TGTGCCAGTACGCCAGGGACAGCCGGTGGTGAGCAGTTCTTC

abundance: -
d_gene: -
j_gene: TRBJ2-7
v_gene: TRBV14
CDR3aa: CASSQDPDSYYEQYF
CDR3nt: TGTGCCAGCAGCCAAGATCCCGACAGTTACTACGAGCAGTACTTC

abundance: -
d_gene: TRBD2
j_gene: TRBJ2-1
v_gene: TRBV7-2
CDR3aa: CASSDHGGAYNEQFF
CDR3nt: TGTGCCAGCAGCGACCACGGGGGGGCCTACAATGAGCAGTTCTTC

abundance: once
d_gene: -
j_gene: TRBJ1-5
v_gene: TRBV5-1
CDR3aa: CASSLDGMGQPQHF
CDR3nt: TGCGCCAGCAGCTTGGACGGGATGGGTCAGCCCCAGCATTTT

abundance: once
d_gene: TRBD2
j_gene: TRBJ2-5
v_gene: TRBV5-1
CDR3aa: CASSQGLAGRETQYF
CDR3nt: TGCGCCAGCAGTCAAGGACTAGCGGGAAGGGAGACCCAGTACTTC

abundance: -
d_gene: -
j_gene: TRBJ2-5
v_gene: TRBV7-9
CDR3aa: CASSPKAGFETQYF
CDR3nt: TGTGCCAGCAGCCCAAAGGCAGGGTTCGAGACCCAGTACTTC

abundance: -
d_gene: -
j_gene: TRBJ2-7
v_gene: TRBV23-1
CDR3aa: CASSHPITRQELQYF
CDR3nt: TGCGCCAGCAGTCACCCGATAACAAGACAGGAGCTTCAGTACTTC

abundance: once
d_gene: TRBD2
j_gene: TRBJ2-3
v_gene: TRBV3-1/TRBV3-2
CDR3aa: CASSPGTSADTQYF
CDR3nt: TGTGCCAGCAGCCCCGGGACTAGCGCAGATACGCAGTATTTT

abundance: -
d_gene: TRBD2
j_gene: TRBJ2-1
v_gene: TRBV5-6
CDR3aa: CASSLTSGGVNEQFF
CDR3nt: TGTGCCAGCAGCTTGACTAGCGGGGGGGTCAATGAGCAGTTCTTC

abundance: -
d_gene: -
j_gene: TRBJ2-2
v_gene: TRBV19
CDR3aa: CASTSGQTNTGELFF
CDR3nt: TGTGCCAGTACCTCTGGGCAGACGAACACCGGGGAGCTGTTTTTT

abundance: -
d_gene: TRBD1
j_gene: TRBJ1-2
v_gene: TRBV7-9
CDR3aa: CASSLAQGAGYTF
CDR3nt: TGTGCCAGCAGCTTAGCGCAGGGGGCTGGCTACACCTTC

abundance: -
d_gene: TRBD1
j_gene: TRBJ2-5
v_gene: TRBV10-1
CDR3aa: CASSGRRGTGNRETQYF
CDR3nt: TGCGCCAGCAGCGGTCGACGAGGGACAGGTAATCGTGAGACCCAGTACTTC

abundance: -
d_gene: -
j_gene: TRBJ2-2
v_gene: TRBV27
CDR3aa: CASKITGYTGELFF
CDR3nt: TGTGCCAGCAAAATTACAGGGTACACCGGGGAGCTGTTTTTT

abundance: -
d_gene: TRBD1
j_gene: TRBJ2-2
v_gene: TRBV24-1
CDR3aa: CATSDFSRGLTGELFF
CDR3nt: TGTGCCACCAGTGATTTCTCCAGGGGGCTCACCGGGGAGCTGTTTTTT

abundance: -
d_gene: -
j_gene: TRBJ2-5
v_gene: TRBV3-1/TRBV3-2
CDR3aa: CASSQVARSGQETQYF
CDR3nt: TGTGCCAGCAGCCAAGTGGCCCGATCGGGGCAAGAGACCCAGTACTTC

abundance: -
d_gene: TRBD1
j_gene: TRBJ1-1
v_gene: TRBV11-2
CDR3aa: CASRGSGTENTEAFF
CDR3nt: TGTGCCAGCAGGGGTTCCGGGACAGAGAACACTGAAGCTTTCTTT

abundance: -
d_gene: -
j_gene: TRBJ2-1
v_gene: TRBV24-1
CDR3aa: CATSDRAPNPGARMNEQFF
CDR3nt: TGTGCCACCAGTGATAGGGCCCCTAACCCGGGAGCGCGGATGAATGAGCAGTTCTTC

abundance: -
d_gene: -
j_gene: TRBJ1-5
v_gene: TRBV2
CDR3aa: CASTQQGQGNQPQHF
CDR3nt: TGTGCCAGCACCCAGCAGGGCCAGGGCAATCAGCCCCAGCATTTT

abundance: -
d_gene: TRBD2
j_gene: TRBJ2-1
v_gene: TRBV19
CDR3aa: CASSLTGTSLVWDNEQFF
CDR3nt: TGTGCCAGTAGTCTTACCGGGACTAGCTTAGTTTGGGACAATGAGCAGTTCTTC

abundance: once
d_gene: -
j_gene: TRBJ2-1
v_gene: TRBV7-2
CDR3aa: CASSLETQSYNEQFF
CDR3nt: TGTGCCAGCAGCTTGGAGACCCAGTCCTACAATGAGCAGTTCTTC

abundance: -
d_gene: -
j_gene: TRBJ2-7
v_gene: TRBV11-2
CDR3aa: CASSLLLSYEQYF
CDR3nt: TGTGCCAGCAGCTTACTACTTTCCTACGAGCAGTACTTC

abundance: -
d_gene: -
j_gene: TRBJ2-7
v_gene: TRBV19
CDR3aa: CASSAREQSYEQYF
CDR3nt: TGTGCCAGTAGTGCCCGGGAGCAAAGCTACGAGCAGTACTTC

abundance: -
d_gene: -
j_gene: TRBJ2-3
v_gene: TRBV27
CDR3aa: CASSSRLGGPADTQYF
CDR3nt: TGTGCCAGCAGTTCCCGCTTGGGGGGGCCAGCCGATACGCAGTATTTT

abundance: -
d_gene: -
j_gene: TRBJ2-1
v_gene: TRBV5-6
CDR3aa: CASSLVRADNEQFF
CDR3nt: TGTGCCAGCAGCTTGGTTAGAGCGGACAATGAGCAGTTCTTC

abundance: -
d_gene: TRBD1
j_gene: TRBJ1-6
v_gene: TRBV28
CDR3aa: CASSSSGTGESPLHF
CDR3nt: TGTGCCAGCAGTTCATCCGGGACAGGGGAATCACCCCTCCACTTT

abundance: few
d_gene: -
j_gene: TRBJ2-3
v_gene: TRBV7-3
CDR3aa: CASSLAGLFTDTQYF
CDR3nt: TGTGCCAGCAGCTTAGCGGGCCTCTTCACAGATACGCAGTATTTT

abundance: -
d_gene: -
j_gene: TRBJ2-7
v_gene: TRBV7-9
CDR3aa: CASSRTEEQYF
CDR3nt: TGTGCCAGCAGCCGGACAGAAGAGCAGTACTTC

abundance: -
d_gene: -
j_gene: TRBJ2-1
v_gene: TRBV4-2
CDR3aa: CASSRRKGVGEQFF
CDR3nt: TGTGCCAGCAGCCGACGAAAGGGGGTGGGTGAGCAGTTCTTC

abundance: -
d_gene: TRBD1
j_gene: TRBJ2-7
v_gene: TRBV6-5
CDR3aa: CASSYSWDRVREQYF
CDR3nt: TGTGCCAGCAGTTACTCCTGGGACAGGGTTCGAGAGCAGTACTTC

abundance: -
d_gene: -
j_gene: TRBJ1-6
v_gene: TRBV4-1
CDR3aa: CASSHVGGRGGNSPLHF
CDR3nt: TGCGCCAGCAGCCATGTGGGGGGTCGGGGCGGTAATTCACCCCTCCACTTT